The present TCR beta chain was sequenced within a study of blood T cell repertoires in COVID-19. Some clones are missing from TCRdb's copy, which holds only in-frame ones; the method was immunoSEQ multiplex PCR. The sample holds around 300,000 clones; around 87% are singletons and the top ten take about 5.2%. V shed 4 bases and J shed 0 bases, with 10 bases lying between them. Germline-derived CDR1 and CDR2 are GTSNPN and SVGIG (reference sequence). The CDR3 is 14 amino acids. The study drew participants aged about 18 to 95 years from approximately 23 US areas. Donors in Cohort 3 who had recovered were those with two negative PCRs, healthcare professional clearance, or resolution of their symptoms.

This receptor was obtained from a young woman who had recovered from COVID-19. The chain employs TRBV30 and TRBJ1-3; D is unclear. Sequenced sample: PBMCs or T cells enriched from blood (not recorded which). The CDR3 reads CAWTGLISGNTIYF. The DNA of the CDR3 is TGTGCCTGGACTGGACTGATCTCTGGAAACACCATATATTTT.